A few counts support the clone carrying this T cell receptor beta chain. Its cognate antigen is unknown. This entry belongs to a study of cytomegalovirus exposure and HLA in healthy donors. Study-level background: From HLA-typed donors, an early data release held about 85 million unique TCRs. The study placed about 86% of its 398 genotyped donors in the Caucasian-associated ancestry cluster. General study points: As a later analysis revealed, most CMV-associated TCR beta chains appeared HLA-restricted.

Unrecorded immune exposure was likely among donors, who were nominally healthy when sampled. This CDR3 region has 17 residues. The germline V gene encodes CDR1 MNHNS and CDR2 SASEGT. The ends were cut back, 3 bases at V and 2 bases at J, with 18 bases in the middle. Use of 60 Vbeta and 13 Jbeta primers characterized the PCR. TCRdb's copy holds only in-frame clones and misses some; the assay was immunoSEQ multiplex PCR. The sample records 100,000 to 150,000 clones, more than 9% being singletons. This clonotype was obtained from a woman aged 18-29 years in good health and CMV-seropositive. This sequence joins TRBV6-1 and TRBJ2-3; a weak D match, TRBD1 (5 bases). The material sequenced was PBMCs. CDR3 loop: CASSEGQRKFPTDTQYF. In DNA, the CDR3 is TGTGCCAGCAGTGAGGGGCAGAGAAAGTTTCCCACAGATACGCAGTATTTT.